The clone carrying this T cell receptor (beta chain) was seen only a few times. Its antigen is as yet unknown. In TCRdb, the 5' RACE reads were re-called with MiXCR into one record per CDR3 protein. The profile shows 280,000 or so distinct CDR3 sequences, 18% of them singletons. This entry is derived from a study of T-cell memory formation after mild COVID-19. Germline V CDR1 and CDR2: DFQATT, SNEGSKA (reference sequence). CDR3 size: 14 residues. V lost 0 bases, J lost 1 base, and 8 bases lay in between. Study-level results: Among clones contracting day 15 to 85, CD4/CD8 was balanced, whereas later expanders leaned CD4+.

The TCR was taken from a man younger than 30 who had mild COVID-19 (a few samples of this study predate the infection). Cell type and time point are not known. What was sequenced was PBMCs or a T cell subset sorted from them (not recorded which). J is TRBJ2-3 and V is TRBV20-1; a possible D gene is TRBD1 (6 bases). The CDR3 DNA sequence: TGCAGTGCTAGAGACGGACAGCGCACAGATACGCAGTATTTT. Protein: CSARDGQRTDTQYF.